Following are 20 T cell receptor beta chains from one sample sequenced in a study of blood T cell repertoires in COVID-19. The assay was immunoSEQ multiplex PCR, and TCRdb's table has in-frame clones only and misses some. This repertoire shows 65,000 to 90,000 clones, 82% found once; its top ten account for around 4%. What was sequenced was peripheral blood. These receptors all come from a woman aged 55 to 70 with acute or convalescent COVID-19.

This clone came up a few times. The rearrangement links TRBV19 to TRBJ2-2; 12 bases line up with TRBD2. Germline assignment: CDR1 LNHDA and CDR2 SQIVND (reference sequence). V was pared by 1 base and J by 4 bases, with 7 bases of the junction left unmatched. The CDR3 has 18 amino acids. CDR3 coding DNA: TGTGCCAGTAGTATAGTTCCTAGCGGGGGGGCGATCACCGGGGAGCTGTTTTTT. Residues: CASSIVPSGGAITGELFF.

The gene calls are TRBV29-1 and TRBJ1-5; no clear D. In germline, CDR1 is SQVTM, CDR2 ANQGSEA. CDR3 length: 13 residues. The V end was cut by 5 bases, the J end by 3 bases, with 11 bases between. The CDR3 DNA reads as TGCAGCGTTTCCCGGGGAGTCAATCAGCCCCAGCATTTT. It codes for CSVSRGVNQPQHF.

J is TRBJ2-1 and V is TRBV5-6; 7 positions match TRBD1. Trimming at V came to 4 bases and at J to 4 bases, leaving 8 bases not matched to a gene. Germline V gene lookup returns CDR1 SGHDT and CDR2 YYEEEE. This CDR3 comprises 15 residues. Here the CDR3 reads CASSETGLPYNEQFF. In DNA, the CDR3 is TGTGCCAGCAGCGAGACAGGGCTGCCTTACAATGAGCAGTTCTTC.

This chain connects TRBV19 to TRBJ2-7; TRBD1 might be the D (6 bases). The CDR3 is 14 residues long. The V end was cut by 4 bases, the J end by 3 bases, with 13 bases between. The V gene's germline CDR1 is LNHDA and CDR2 SQIVND (reference sequence). CDR3: CASSTGTPFYEQYF. The CDR3 DNA sequence: TGTGCCAGTAGTACCGGGACACCCTTCTACGAGCAGTACTTC.

The CDR3 sequence: CASSHVGQNTGELFF. The CDR3 nucleotides read TGTGCCAGCAGCCACGTGGGACAGAACACCGGGGAGCTGTTTTTT. The rearrangement uses TRBV14 and TRBJ2-2, with a tentative D call TRBD1 (6 bases). CDR1 is SGHDN and CDR2 is FVKESK in the germline V gene. CDR3 length: 15 residues. With 3 bases removed from V and 1 base from J, the gap between germline ends came to 9 bases.

The V call is TRBV3-1 (or the pseudogene TRBV3-2), the J call TRBJ2-5; 8 positions agree with TRBD2. This CDR3 has 15 residues. V dropped 6 bases and J dropped 2; count of bases not matched to a gene: 8. Germline CDR1 LGHDT, CDR2 YNNKEL (reference sequence). CDR3 residues: CASRATSGVQETQYF. The CDR3, as DNA: TGTGCCAGCAGAGCCACTAGCGGAGTTCAAGAGACCCAGTACTTC.

The chain links TRBV29-1 to TRBJ2-5; the match to TRBD1 covers 7 bases. Germline lookup yields CDR1 SQVTM and CDR2 ANQGSEA. This CDR3 spans 16 amino acids. V dropped 1 base and J dropped 5; count of bases not matched to a gene: 13. Here the CDR3 DNA reads TGCAGCGTTGAAGGTGTCCGACAGGGCTTTTTTGAGACCCAGTACTTC. This translates into CSVEGVRQGFFETQYF. The whole variable domain, remainder taken from reference TRBV29-1 and TRBJ2-5, is SAVISQKPSRDICQRGTSLTIQCQVDSQVTMMFWYRQQPGQSLTLIATANQGSEATYESGFVIDKFPISRPNLTFSTLTVSNMSPEDSSIYLCSVEGVRQGFFETQYFGPGTRLLVL.

J is TRBJ2-3 and V is TRBV5-1; 9 positions match TRBD2. The CDR3 consists of 18 residues. J gave up 0 bases and V 5 bases, and 13 bases lay outside the gene matches. In germline, CDR1 is SGHRS, CDR2 YFSETQ. Here the CDR3 reads CASSSHTSGLGSTDTQYF. Here the CDR3 DNA reads TGCGCCAGCAGTTCCCATACTAGCGGGTTAGGGAGCACAGATACGCAGTATTTT. The full variable domain, with the rest looked up from reference TRBV5-1 and TRBJ2-3, is KAGVTQTPRYLIKTRGQQVTLSCSPISGHRSVSWYQQTPGQGLQFLFEYFSETQRNKGNFPGRFSGRQFSNSRSEMNVSTLELGDSALYLCASSSHTSGLGSTDTQYFGPGTRLTVL.

This clone qualifies as medium-sized. This rearrangement joins TRBV19 to TRBJ2-7; 7 bases match TRBD2. The V segment lost 5 bases and the J segment 6 bases; nucleotides outside the gene matches: 10. Germline lookup yields CDR1 LNHDA and CDR2 SQIVND (reference sequence). This CDR3 has 14 residues. This CDR3 is CASSVVGGPGEQYF. CDR3 bases: TGTGCCAGTAGTGTGGTGGGAGGGCCAGGCGAGCAGTACTTC.

The chain joins TRBV5-1 to TRBJ1-2; D uncertain. Trimming pared 0 bases from V and 0 bases from J, leaving 12 bases between. The CDR3 runs to 16 residues. In germline, CDR1 is SGHRS, CDR2 YFSETQ. Here the CDR3 reads CASSLVNSLANYGYTF. The CDR3 nucleotides read TGCGCCAGCAGCTTGGTAAATAGCCTAGCTAACTATGGCTACACCTTC.

The chain couples TRBV7-3 to TRBJ2-3; D remains unclear. From germline, CDR1 is SGHTA and CDR2 FQGTGA. The CDR3 totals 14 residues. Trimming removed 6 bases from V and 0 bases from J, with 10 bases in between. The CDR3 sequence is CASRVTTSTDTQYF. Here the CDR3 DNA reads TGTGCCAGCAGGGTCACGACTAGCACAGATACGCAGTATTTT.

This clone was seen many times. This chain uses TRBV27 with TRBJ2-7; 9 nucleotides align to TRBD2. The CDR3 extends over 15 amino acids. J lost 4 bases, V lost 2 bases, and 6 bases had no gene match. Germline V lookup: CDR1 MNHEY, CDR2 SMNVEV (reference sequence). CDR3 residues: CASSLRLAGHYEQYF. The CDR3 coding sequence is TGTGCCAGCAGTTTAAGGCTAGCGGGACATTACGAGCAGTACTTC.

The genes are TRBV29-1 and TRBJ1-3; D is undetermined. The V gene lost 2 bases and the J gene lost 2 bases, with 13 bases spanning the gap. The germline CDR1 and CDR2 sequences are SQVTM and ANQGSEA. The CDR3 totals 15 residues. In nucleotides, the CDR3 is TGCAGCGTTGAAACTCCGGGTGGCACTGGAAACACCATATATTTT. It encodes CSVETPGGTGNTIYF.

This clone has a single count. V usage is TRBV18 and J usage is TRBJ1-5, with D unresolved. V lost 6 bases to trimming and J lost 8 bases, with 14 bases between them. The CDR3 is made up of 13 amino acids. The germline V gene encodes CDR1 KGHSH and CDR2 LQKENI. The CDR3 sequence: CASSPGNTEPQHF. CDR3 nucleotides: TGTGCCAGCTCCCCGGGGAATACGGAGCCCCAGCATTTT.

The CDR3 region has the DNA TGTGCCAGCAGCGGAGGGCGCGTGACAGGAGATGGCTACACCTTC. Translated, it gives CASSGGRVTGDGYTF. The rearrangement links TRBV9 to TRBJ1-2; maybe TRBD1 (6 bases). Germline loops: CDR1 SGDLS, CDR2 YYNGEE. V was pared by 3 bases and J by 6 bases, with 18 bases between. This CDR3 spans 15 amino acids.

This chain connects TRBV3-1 (or the pseudogene TRBV3-2) to TRBJ1-6; D is undetermined. Germline CDR1 is LGHDT and CDR2 is YNNKEL (reference sequence). The V and J ends lost 1 base and 5 bases respectively, with 15 bases between them. This CDR3 has 17 amino acids. CDR3 in DNA: TGTGCCAGCAGCCAAGCCACCTCGGGGATTCATAATTCACCCCTCCACTTT. Translation gives CASSQATSGIHNSPLHF.

This clone was observed a handful of times. The J gene is TRBJ2-4, the V gene TRBV3-1 (or the pseudogene TRBV3-2); 9 bases align to TRBD1. The germline CDR1 and CDR2 sequences are LGHDT and YNNKEL (reference sequence). Germline trimming cut 4 bases from V and 9 bases from J; bases unmatched to any gene: 7. The CDR3 loop spans 14 amino acids. The CDR3 region is CASSLTGGATIQYF. The CDR3 nucleotides are TGTGCCAGCAGCCTAACAGGGGGCGCGACCATTCAGTACTTC.

The rearrangement uses TRBV3-1 (or the pseudogene TRBV3-2) and TRBJ1-1, with a tentative D call TRBD1 (6 bases). CDR1 LGHDT and CDR2 YNNKEL come from the germline V gene (reference sequence). Trimming pared 3 bases from V and 0 bases from J, leaving 11 bases between. This CDR3 has 15 amino acids. Here the CDR3 DNA reads TGTGCCAGCAGCCAGCAGACAGGTTTGAACACTGAAGCTTTCTTT. Amino acids: CASSQQTGLNTEAFF.

The chain has TRBV11-3 and TRBJ2-2; TRBD2 aligns across 10 bases. The CDR3 spans 18 residues. Germline values: CDR1 SGHNT, CDR2 YENEEA. V dropped 1 base and J dropped 10; count of bases not matched to a gene: 15. The CDR3 DNA reads TGTGCCAGCAGCTTAGCTCCCGGACTAGCGGCGGGCCGGGTGGAGCTGTTTTTT. Translated, it gives CASSLAPGLAAGRVELFF.

The chain couples TRBV19 to TRBJ1-6; a possible D gene is TRBD1 (5 bases). CDR3 size: 18 residues. The germline gives CDR1 LNHDA, CDR2 SQIVND (reference sequence). Trimming removed 3 bases from V and 7 bases from J, with 22 bases in between. The CDR3 DNA reads TGTGCCAGTAGTATTTCCGACAGTTGGAGAAGCGCGAATTCACCCCTCCACTTT. This translates into CASSISDSWRSANSPLHF.